Presented here are 9 T cell receptor beta chains from one specimen sequenced in a study of blood T cell repertoires in COVID-19. TCRdb's copy holds only in-frame clones and misses some; the assay was immunoSEQ multiplex PCR. The data contain about 200,000 clones, 80% to 90% of them singletons. Sequencing was done on a sample of peripheral blood. These receptors originate from a human donor in a cohort sampled during active COVID-19.

The chain recombines TRBV20-1 with TRBJ1-2; weak D call: TRBD1 (6 bases). Germline lookup yields CDR1 DFQATT and CDR2 SNEGSKA (reference sequence). The CDR3 length is 11 residues. The V gene lost 5 bases and the J gene lost 7 bases, with 11 bases spanning the gap. CDR3 nucleotides: TGCAGTGCTGACAGGACCACTGGCTACACCTTC. Its translation is CSADRTTGYTF.

V and J are TRBV29-1 and TRBJ1-1, with D unclear. CDR3 length: 14 amino acids. With 4 bases removed from V and 0 bases from J, the gap between germline ends came to 12 bases. From germline, CDR1 is SQVTM and CDR2 ANQGSEA. This CDR3 is CSVGRATMNTEAFF. The CDR3 coding sequence is TGCAGCGTTGGGAGGGCGACGATGAACACTGAAGCTTTCTTT.

V usage is TRBV7-8 and J usage is TRBJ1-1; D perhaps matches TRBD1 (5 bases). The CDR3 has 15 amino acids. Between the trimmed V and J ends, which lost 1 base and 0 bases, there was a span of 9 bases. Germline lookup yields CDR1 SGHVS and CDR2 FQNEAQ. CDR3 region: CASSLGGHLNTEAFF. CDR3 coding DNA: TGTGCCAGCAGCTTAGGTGGACATCTGAACACTGAAGCTTTCTTT. The whole variable domain, filled in from reference TRBV7-8 and TRBJ1-1, reads GAGVSQSPRYKVAKRGQDVALRCDPISGHVSLFWYQQALGQGPEFLTYFQNEAQLDKSGLPSDRFFAERPEGSVSTLKIQRTQQEDSAVYLCASSLGGHLNTEAFFGQGTRLTVV.

The V gene is TRBV19, the J gene TRBJ2-5, with 8 bases that match TRBD1. The V segment lost 3 bases and the J segment 6 bases; nucleotides outside the gene matches: 9. The CDR3 covers 15 residues. Germline V gene sequence: CDR1 LNHDA, CDR2 SQIVND (reference sequence). This CDR3 is CASSMEGTGGKTQYF. In nucleotides, the CDR3 is TGTGCCAGTAGTATGGAAGGGACAGGAGGCAAGACCCAGTACTTC. The full variable domain, completed using reference TRBV19 and TRBJ2-5, is DGGITQSPKYLFRKEGQNVTLSCEQNLNHDAMYWYRQDPGQGLRLIYYSQIVNDFQKGDIAEGYSVSREKKESFPLTVTSAQKNPTAFYLCASSMEGTGGKTQYFGPGTRLLVL.

The V call is TRBV4-2, the J call TRBJ2-1; 12 bases are a match to TRBD2. CDR3 length: 19 residues. Germline V gene data show CDR1 as LGHNA and CDR2 as YNFKEQ. The J segment lost 1 base and the V segment lost 0 bases, leaving 7 bases of the junction unmatched. Written as DNA, the CDR3 is TGTGCCAGCAGCCAAGAATGGAGGACTAGCGGGAAATCCTACAATGAGCAGTTCTTC. This encodes CASSQEWRTSGKSYNEQFF.

V and J are TRBV19 and TRBJ2-1; TRBD1 agrees at 7 bases. The CDR3 covers 14 residues. J was trimmed by 7 bases and V by 10 bases; bases with no gene match: 13. Germline loops: CDR1 LNHDA, CDR2 SQIVND (reference sequence). CDR3 nucleotide sequence: TGTGCCACCTACCAGAGACAGGGTGGAAATGAGCAGTTCTTC. It translates to CATYQRQGGNEQFF.

Only a few counts were recorded for this clone. This chain connects TRBV19 to TRBJ2-3, with TRBD2 matching 13 bases. The CDR3 is 19 residues long. CDR1 and CDR2 (germline): LNHDA, SQIVND (reference sequence). The ends lost 5 bases at V and 3 bases at J; junction bases unmatched: 14. CDR3 DNA: TGTGCCAGTAGTTCTTGGACTAGCGGGAGTTTTTCTCCTACAGATACGCAGTATTTT. Translation gives CASSSWTSGSFSPTDTQYF.

The table lists this clone with a count of one. The gene calls are TRBV19 and TRBJ2-1; no reliable D call. Germline V gene lookup returns CDR1 LNHDA and CDR2 SQIVND (reference sequence). This CDR3 spans 10 amino acids. Trimming pared 5 bases from V and 8 bases from J, leaving 4 bases between. DNA of the CDR3: TGTGCCAGTAGTGACTATGAGCAGTTCTTC. As protein: CASSDYEQFF.

The chain joins TRBV18 to TRBJ2-5; 8 bases line up with TRBD1. V was pared by 6 bases and J by 2 bases, with 11 bases of the junction left unmatched. In germline, CDR1 is KGHSH, CDR2 LQKENI. The CDR3 consists of 16 residues. The CDR3 sequence is CASSPTQTGAQETQYF. The CDR3 nucleotides are TGTGCCAGCTCTCCCACCCAGACAGGGGCTCAAGAGACCCAGTACTTC.